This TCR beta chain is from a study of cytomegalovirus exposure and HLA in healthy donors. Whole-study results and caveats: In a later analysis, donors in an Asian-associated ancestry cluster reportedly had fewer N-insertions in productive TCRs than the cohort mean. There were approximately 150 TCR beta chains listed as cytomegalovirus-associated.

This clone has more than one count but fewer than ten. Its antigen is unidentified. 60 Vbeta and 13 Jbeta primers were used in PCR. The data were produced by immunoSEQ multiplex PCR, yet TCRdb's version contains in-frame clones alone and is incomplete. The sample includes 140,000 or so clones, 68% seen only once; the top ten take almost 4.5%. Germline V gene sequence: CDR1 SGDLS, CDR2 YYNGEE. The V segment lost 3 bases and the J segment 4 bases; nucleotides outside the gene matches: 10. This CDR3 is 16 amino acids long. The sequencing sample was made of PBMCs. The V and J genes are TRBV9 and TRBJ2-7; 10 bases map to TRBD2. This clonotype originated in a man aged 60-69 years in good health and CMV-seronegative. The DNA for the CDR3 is TGTGCCAGCAGCGCTCTAGCGGGAGTGGGTATATACGAGCAGTACTTC. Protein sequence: CASSALAGVGIYEQYF. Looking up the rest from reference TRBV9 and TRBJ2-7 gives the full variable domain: DSGVTQTPKHLITATGQRVTLRCSPRSGDLSVYWYQQSLDQGLQFLIQYYNGEERAKGNILERFSAQQFPDLHSELNLSSLELGDSALYFCASSALAGVGIYEQYFGPGTRLTVT.